Listed below are T cell receptor beta chains from one sample, sequenced in a study of T cell repertoires in cytomegalovirus infection. TCRdb reprocessed the reads via MiXCR and lists one record per CDR3 protein. Among around 740,000 distinct CDR3 sequences listed, approximately 34% were seen once. The sample was PBMCs. These receptors all come from a human donor in good health (CMV status not recorded). Some clones in this sample may be carry-over from other donors' samples. Each CDR3 is given with its conserved first and last residue. The D gene is left open where the match is weak. For some rows the clone size is stated as once, few or many, or as a class when expanded; others skip it.

TRBV7-2	.	TRBJ1-2	few	CASSLDLPVYGYTF	TGTGCCAGCAGCTTAGATTTGCCGGTCTATGGCTACACCTTC
TRBV28	.	TRBJ2-3	few	CASGLGVTQYF	TGTGCCAGCGGACTCGGGGTTACGCAGTATTTT
TRBV28	.	TRBJ1-4	few	CASSLDLATNEKLFF	TGTGCCAGCAGTTTAGACTTGGCTACTAATGAAAAACTGTTTTTT
TRBV5-4	TRBD1	TRBJ1-2	.	CASRFRDRPLHGYTF	TGTGCCAGCAGATTCCGGGACAGGCCTCTACATGGCTACACCTTC
TRBV12-3/TRBV12-4	.	TRBJ2-7	few	CASRGTQTYEQYF	TGTGCCAGCAGGGGGACGCAGACCTACGAGCAGTACTTC
TRBV7-6	.	TRBJ2-6	many	CASSFYAGRNSGANVLTF	TGTGCCAGCAGCTTTTACGCGGGCCGGAACTCTGGGGCCAACGTCCTGACTTTC
TRBV28	TRBD1	TRBJ1-2	.	CASSSPTGGHYGYTF	TGTGCCAGCAGTTCCCCGACAGGGGGACACTATGGCTACACCTTC
TRBV30	.	TRBJ2-2	.	CAWESAGRDTGELFF	TGTGCCTGGGAGTCGGCGGGGCGGGACACCGGGGAGCTGTTTTTT
TRBV20-1	.	TRBJ2-3	.	CSEAANTDTQYF	TGCAGTGAAGCGGCGAACACAGATACGCAGTATTTT
TRBV2	.	TRBJ2-1	.	CASMIGNEQFF	TGTGCCAGCATGATCGGGAATGAGCAGTTCTTC
TRBV19	TRBD1	TRBJ1-4	few	CASRDRGRWAPFATNEKLFF	TGTGCCAGCCGGGACAGGGGGCGTTGGGCTCCTTTTGCAACTAATGAAAAACTGTTTTTT
TRBV18	.	TRBJ1-1	.	CASSPKPGQDTEAFF	TGTGCCAGCTCTCCAAAGCCGGGGCAGGACACTGAAGCTTTCTTT
TRBV2	TRBD1	TRBJ1-2	.	CASSDRQGFGYTF	TGTGCCAGCAGTGACAGACAGGGGTTTGGCTACACCTTC
TRBV10-3	TRBD2	TRBJ2-1	.	CAISPTSGGANEQFF	TGTGCCATCAGTCCAACTAGCGGGGGAGCCAATGAGCAGTTCTTC
TRBV12-5	TRBD1	TRBJ1-2	.	CASGPDIKTGTDNYGYTF	TGTGCTAGTGGGCCCGATATCAAAACCGGGACAGATAACTATGGCTACACCTTC
TRBV12-3/TRBV12-4	.	TRBJ1-2	.	CASSQQGYYSF	TGTGCCAGCAGCCAACAGGGTTACTACTCCTTC
TRBV19	.	TRBJ1-4	.	CASSIRPVRAEKLFF	TGTGCCAGTAGTATCCGGCCGGTGCGTGCGGAAAAACTGTTTTTT
TRBV19	.	TRBJ2-7	.	CASSRDRFTYEQYF	TGTGCCAGTAGTAGAGACAGGTTCACCTACGAGCAGTACTTC
TRBV28	TRBD1	TRBJ2-2	.	CASSTYRGNAGELFF	TGTGCCAGCAGCACATACAGGGGTAATGCCGGGGAGCTGTTTTTT
TRBV24-1	TRBD2	TRBJ2-1	few	CATSDLQIGEREEQFF	TGTGCCACCAGTGATTTGCAAATAGGGGAGCGGGAAGAGCAGTTCTTC
TRBV5-1	.	TRBJ2-6	.	CASSRTTGSSSGANVLTF	TGCGCCAGCAGCCGGACGACAGGTTCTAGCTCTGGGGCCAACGTCCTGACTTTC
TRBV2	.	TRBJ1-1	.	CASSYQNPGRGGNTEAFF	TGTGCCAGCAGTTATCAAAACCCGGGACGGGGGGGGAACACTGAAGCTTTCTTT
TRBV27	TRBD2	TRBJ2-7	.	CASSAGTSGVYEQYF	TGTGCCAGCAGCGCCGGGACTAGCGGAGTCTACGAGCAGTACTTC
TRBV7-2	TRBD2	TRBJ2-7	.	CASSLSPSGGTGQYF	TGTGCCAGCAGCTTGTCCCCTAGCGGGGGGACGGGGCAGTACTTC
TRBV6-5	TRBD1	TRBJ1-2	few	CASSFTGAGYYGYTF	TGTGCCAGCAGTTTCACAGGGGCGGGATATTATGGCTACACCTTC
TRBV28	.	TRBJ1-5	few	CASSPRTSIWNQPQHF	TGTGCCAGCAGCCCACGAACTTCCATTTGGAATCAGCCCCAGCATTTT
TRBV27	TRBD1	TRBJ2-1	few	CASSTRQGNYNEQFF	TGTGCCAGCAGTACGCGACAGGGAAACTACAATGAGCAGTTCTTC
TRBV28	TRBD1	TRBJ1-5	few	CASSFGTRTGVVRYSNQPQHF	TGTGCCAGCAGTTTTGGCACTCGGACAGGCGTTGTCCGTTATAGCAATCAGCCCCAGCATTTT
TRBV4-2	TRBD2	TRBJ2-1	few	CASSQDEKRTSGWGSSYNEQFF	TGTGCCAGCAGCCAAGATGAAAAACGGACTAGCGGATGGGGTTCCTCCTACAATGAGCAGTTCTTC
TRBV19	.	TRBJ1-5	.	CASSIGVDSQPQHF	TGTGCCAGTAGTATCGGGGTAGATTCTCAGCCCCAGCATTTT
TRBV19	.	TRBJ2-1	.	CASSPGRLDNEQFF	TGTGCCAGTAGCCCAGGGAGGTTAGACAATGAGCAGTTCTTC
TRBV5-1	.	TRBJ2-2	many	CASSSDPRSGNTGELFF	TGCGCCAGCAGCTCGGACCCCAGGAGTGGTAACACCGGGGAGCTGTTTTTT
TRBV2	.	TRBJ2-7	.	CASIRGSSYEQYF	TGTGCCAGCATTCGGGGGTCCTCCTACGAGCAGTACTTC
TRBV4-2	TRBD2	TRBJ2-1	once	CASSQDTGLAGGRPNEQFF	TGTGCCAGCAGCCAAGATACAGGACTAGCGGGGGGACGACCCAATGAGCAGTTCTTC
TRBV7-8	.	TRBJ1-4	.	CASRSTPANEKLFF	TGTGCCAGCAGGTCTACTCCGGCTAATGAAAAACTGTTTTTT
TRBV28	.	TRBJ2-1	.	CASNQLENEQFF	TGTGCCAGCAACCAACTGGAAAATGAGCAGTTCTTC
TRBV6-2/TRBV6-3	.	TRBJ2-7	.	CASSYSLGGSLYEQYF	TGTGCCAGCAGTTACTCACTGGGCGGGTCCCTCTACGAGCAGTACTTC